Listed below are T cell receptor beta chains from one sample, sequenced in a study of T cell changes during pregnancy in multiple sclerosis. TCRdb's table, derived via immunoSEQ multiplex PCR, lists solely in-frame clones and lacks some. Of about 67,000 clones in the sample, about 93% are singletons; the top ten hold under 2%. This material consisted of peripheral blood, taken in the first trimester of pregnancy. These receptor sequences come from a female donor in good health, enrolled as a control in a pregnancy study. CDR3s include the opening cysteine and the closing phenylalanine or tryptophan. A D gene is named only where the DNA matches it firmly. Clone size is stated in some rows and not others, as once, few, many or a class when expanded.

CDR3	DNA	size	V	J	D
CASSPLGGSNEKLFF	TGCGCCAGCAGCCCCCTAGGGGGATCTAATGAAAAACTGTTTTTT	-	TRBV5-1	TRBJ1-4	-
CASSIRQGTGNQPQHF	TGTGCCAGTAGTATTCGACAGGGAACTGGGAATCAGCCCCAGCATTTT	-	TRBV19	TRBJ1-5	TRBD1
CATSRDQAGGSEQFF	TGTGCCACCAGCAGAGATCAGGCGGGAGGGAGTGAGCAGTTCTTC	-	TRBV15	TRBJ2-1	TRBD2
CASSLATGSEGYEQYF	TGCGCCAGCAGCTTGGCAACGGGCAGCGAGGGCTACGAGCAGTACTTC	-	TRBV5-1	TRBJ2-7	-
CASSLLGESNQPQHF	TGTGCCAGCAGCTTGTTAGGGGAAAGCAATCAGCCCCAGCATTTT	-	TRBV5-5	TRBJ1-5	-
CASTRELKIYNEQFF	TGTGCCAGCACCCGGGAGTTGAAGATCTACAATGAGCAGTTCTTC	-	TRBV2	TRBJ2-1	-
CASSPTPSGSQNEQYF	TGTGCCAGCAGCCCCACGCCTAGCGGGAGTCAAAACGAGCAGTACTTC	-	TRBV5-4	TRBJ2-7	TRBD2
CASSFPGLAVNEQFF	TGTGCCAGCAGCTTTCCGGGACTAGCGGTTAATGAGCAGTTCTTC	-	TRBV5-6	TRBJ2-1	TRBD2
CASSLGLAGYNEQFF	TGCGCCAGCAGCTTGGGACTAGCGGGTTACAATGAGCAGTTCTTC	-	TRBV5-1	TRBJ2-1	TRBD2
CASSDMGRGTNEKLFF	TGTGCCAGCAGTGATATGGGGAGGGGGACTAATGAAAAACTGTTTTTT	-	TRBV2	TRBJ1-4	-
CASSLEVAGGPYSCEQFF	TGTGCCAGCAGCTTAGAGGTAGCGGGAGGGCCATACTCTTGTGAGCAGTTCTTC	-	TRBV7-8	TRBJ2-1	TRBD2
CASSFRDYEQYF	TGTGCCAGCAGTTTCCGGGACTACGAGCAGTACTTC	-	TRBV28	TRBJ2-7	-
CASGPNSGTNEKLFF	TGTGCCAGCGGCCCCAACAGTGGAACTAATGAAAAACTGTTTTTT	-	TRBV25-1	TRBJ1-4	-
CAISRTGLSNQPQHF	TGTGCCATCAGTCGAACAGGGCTTAGCAATCAGCCCCAGCATTTT	-	TRBV10-3	TRBJ1-5	-
CASSTTGHNQPQHF	TGTGCCAGCTCAACGACAGGGCACAATCAGCCCCAGCATTTT	-	TRBV18	TRBJ1-5	TRBD1
CASSPRLAGGWEQYF	TGCGCCAGCAGCCCCAGACTAGCGGGAGGGTGGGAGCAGTACTTC	-	TRBV4-1	TRBJ2-7	TRBD2
CASSSLQGRPQHF	TGTGCCAGCAGTTCGCTACAGGGGAGGCCCCAGCATTTT	-	TRBV6-1	TRBJ1-5	TRBD1
CASSFQFSGYTF	TGTGCCAGCAGTTTTCAGTTTTCAGGCTACACCTTC	once	TRBV28	TRBJ1-2	-
CASSEEGGQYTYGYTF	TGTGCCAGCAGTGAAGAGGGGGGACAGTACACCTATGGCTACACCTTC	-	TRBV2	TRBJ1-2	TRBD1
CASSSGTKNTGELFF	TGTGCCAGCAGCTCCGGGACTAAGAACACCGGGGAGCTGTTTTTT	-	TRBV11-2	TRBJ2-2	TRBD2
CASSLGGTQPQHF	TGTGCCAGCAGCTTGGGAGGTACTCAGCCCCAGCATTTT	few	TRBV5-4	TRBJ1-5	-
CASSLEASPGNTIYF	TGCGCCAGCAGCTTGGAAGCTTCACCTGGAAACACCATATATTTT	-	TRBV5-1	TRBJ1-3	-
CASSPQSRGQGEAFF	TGTGCCAGCTCACCCCAGAGCAGGGGCCAGGGTGAAGCTTTCTTT	few	TRBV18	TRBJ1-1	-
CATSSWGQGDQPQHF	TGTGCCACCAGCTCCTGGGGACAGGGAGATCAGCCCCAGCATTTT	-	TRBV15	TRBJ1-5	TRBD1
CASSGGSTSYNEQFF	TGTGCCAGCTCGGGCGGGAGTACGTCCTACAATGAGCAGTTCTTC	once	TRBV18	TRBJ2-1	TRBD2
CARTTGPNTDTQYF	TGTGCCCGAACGACTGGTCCGAACACAGATACGCAGTATTTT	-	TRBV2	TRBJ2-3	-
CASGRLSSYEQYF	TGTGCCAGCGGGAGACTCAGCTCCTACGAGCAGTACTTC	-	TRBV2	TRBJ2-7	-
CASSPSLTDSGNTIYF	TGTGCCAGCTCACCTTCGCTGACAGACTCTGGAAACACCATATATTTT	-	TRBV18	TRBJ1-3	-
CASSSGGRMNTEAFF	TGTGCCAGCAGCTCCGGGGGACGGATGAACACTGAAGCTTTCTTT	-	TRBV7-2	TRBJ1-1	-
CASSWDRNFYEQYF	TGTGCCAGCAGCTGGGACAGAAACTTCTACGAGCAGTACTTC	-	TRBV5-6	TRBJ2-7	TRBD1
CASWTSGSTGELFF	TGTGCCAGCTGGACTAGCGGGAGCACCGGGGAGCTGTTTTTT	once	TRBV28	TRBJ2-2	TRBD2
CASSLGLAGEIGELFF	TGCGCCAGCAGCTTGGGGCTAGCGGGAGAAATCGGGGAGCTGTTTTTT	-	TRBV5-1	TRBJ2-2	TRBD2
CASSEGGGTNEKLFF	TGTGCCAGCAGTGAAGGGGGGGGCACTAATGAAAAACTGTTTTTT	-	TRBV6-1	TRBJ1-4	-
CASTPPAGSSYNEQFF	TGTGCCAGCACCCCGCCGGCGGGGAGCTCCTACAATGAGCAGTTCTTC	-	TRBV2	TRBJ2-1	-
CASSLDGGTDEQYF	TGTGCCAGCAGCTTAGATGGAGGGACGGACGAGCAGTACTTC	-	TRBV7-8	TRBJ2-7	-
CAISESLRDTQYF	TGTGCCATCAGTGAGTCGCTGAGAGATACGCAGTATTTT	-	TRBV10-3	TRBJ2-3	-
CASSWGPSGTYEQYF	TGTGCCAGCAGTTGGGGGCCCTCTGGTACCTACGAGCAGTACTTC	-	TRBV27	TRBJ2-7	-
CASSPTGFNEQFF	TGTGCCAGCAGTCCTACAGGGTTCAATGAGCAGTTCTTC	-	TRBV2	TRBJ2-1	-
CASSPRLAGAADTQYF	TGTGCCAGCAGCCCTCGACTAGCGGGAGCGGCAGATACGCAGTATTTT	-	TRBV5-8	TRBJ2-3	TRBD2
CASSSPPGQGLYGYTF	TGCGCCAGCAGCTCACCACCGGGACAGGGACTCTATGGCTACACCTTC	-	TRBV5-1	TRBJ1-2	TRBD1
CATAGSCETQYF	TGTGCCACAGCGGGGAGTTGCGAGACCCAGTACTTC	-	TRBV21-1	TRBJ2-5	-
CASSVGAGVGTDTQYF	TGTGCCAGCAGCGTAGGGGCAGGGGTAGGGACAGATACGCAGTATTTT	-	TRBV9	TRBJ2-3	-
CASSLEGRGIEAFF	TGTGCCAGCAGCTTAGAGGGCAGGGGTATCGAAGCTTTCTTT	-	TRBV13	TRBJ1-1	-
CASSITSGSGEQFF	TGTGCCAGTAGTATCACTAGCGGGAGTGGTGAGCAGTTCTTC	-	TRBV19	TRBJ2-1	TRBD2
CATRQANSPLHF	TGTGCCACCCGACAAGCTAATTCACCCCTCCACTTT	-	TRBV6-5	TRBJ1-6	-
CASSLVGASSTDTQYF	TGTGCCAGCAGCTTGGTAGGGGCCTCTAGCACAGATACGCAGTATTTT	-	TRBV5-4	TRBJ2-3	-
CASSGHRQGEHEKLFF	TGTGCCAGCAGCGGCCACCGGCAGGGCGAGCATGAAAAACTGTTTTTT	-	TRBV9	TRBJ1-4	-
CASSLNRGGSYNEQFF	TGTGCCAGCAGTTTAAACCGCGGGGGGTCCTACAATGAGCAGTTCTTC	-	TRBV27	TRBJ2-1	TRBD2
CARSLANYQPQHF	TGTGCCAGAAGCTTGGCCAATTATCAGCCCCAGCATTTT	few	TRBV5-3	TRBJ1-5	-
CASSFGTLNTEAFF	TGTGCCAGCAGCTTTGGGACACTGAACACTGAAGCTTTCTTT	few	TRBV5-6	TRBJ1-1	-
CASSDSGAKNIQYF	TGTGCCAGCAGTGATTCAGGGGCCAAAAACATTCAGTACTTC	-	TRBV25-1	TRBJ2-4	-
CASSIRKVDSGNTIYF	TGTGCCAGCAGCATCAGGAAGGTAGACTCTGGAAACACCATATATTTT	-	TRBV7-8	TRBJ1-3	-